The 15 T cell receptor beta chains below all came from one sample that was sequenced in a study of tissue T cells after allogeneic stem cell transplantation. Profiling relied on immunoSEQ multiplex PCR, and the TCRdb table lists in-frame clones only, not all of them. The table has 1,200 to 1,500 clones, 75% seen once; the top ten hold roughly 24%. The specimen comprised stomach tissue, sampled at autopsy. The receptors derive from a male patient aged 35-69 years with steroid-refractory graft-versus-host disease after an allogeneic stem cell transplant. Some T cells here may be from the graft donor.

The chain joins TRBV18 to TRBJ2-1; 7 bases agree with TRBD2. The V gene end was trimmed by 2 bases and the J gene end by 8 bases; junction bases not matched to a gene: 18. Germline V lookup: CDR1 KGHSH, CDR2 LQKENI. The CDR3 spans 18 residues. CDR3 amino acids: CASSPMSLGGSGVHEQFF. The CDR3 DNA reads TGTGCCAGCTCACCAATGTCCCTGGGTGGAAGCGGGGTACATGAGCAGTTCTTC.

This chain joins TRBV7-2 and TRBJ2-3; TRBD2 aligns across 9 bases. After removal of 4 bases from V and 5 bases from J, the junction contained 10 bases not matched to a gene. This CDR3 comprises 16 residues. The germline gives CDR1 SGHTA, CDR2 FQGNSA. In DNA, the CDR3 is TGTGCCAGCAGCTCTAGTAGCGGGGGCGGTGGAGATACGCAGTATTTT. Its translation is CASSSSSGGGGDTQYF.

The chain links TRBV7-2 to TRBJ2-2, with no clear D. Trimming cost V 4 bases and J 7 bases, with 10 bases left between them. This CDR3 is built from 13 residues. The V gene's germline CDR1 is SGHTA and CDR2 FQGNSA. The CDR3 nucleotides read TGTGCCAGCAGCTCCGTAAGGAGCGGGGAGCTGTTTTTT. Translation: CASSSVRSGELFF. Full variable domain (rest looked up from reference TRBV7-2 and TRBJ2-2): GAGVSQSPSNKVTEKGKDVELRCDPISGHTALYWYRQSLGQGLEFLIYFQGNSAPDKSGLPSDRFSAERTGGSVSTLTIQRTQQEDSAVYLCASSSVRSGELFFGEGSRLTVL.

V and J are TRBV6-4 and TRBJ2-1; 7 bases align to TRBD2. The CDR3 totals 16 residues. In germline, CDR1 is MRHNA, CDR2 SNTAGT. J gave up 7 bases and V 4 bases, and 13 bases lay outside the gene matches. The CDR3 DNA reads as TGTGCCAGCAGTGGTTCTAGCGGACAAAACCCAAATGAGCAGTTCTTC. This encodes CASSGSSGQNPNEQFF.

The chain uses TRBV29-1 and TRBJ1-1; D is ambiguous. CDR3 length: 14 amino acids. Germline lookup yields CDR1 SQVTM and CDR2 ANQGSEA. The germline V and J ends were trimmed by 4 bases and 0 bases, with 12 bases remaining between them. The chain's CDR3 is CSVVRALMNTEAFF. The DNA of the CDR3 is TGCAGCGTTGTCAGAGCCCTCATGAACACTGAAGCTTTCTTT.

This chain links TRBV9 with TRBJ1-4; D is possibly TRBD1 (5 bases). This CDR3 has 17 amino acids. V was shortened by 2 bases and J by 3 bases, with 17 bases between the two germline ends. CDR1 is SGDLS, CDR2 YYNGEE, per germline. DNA for the CDR3: TGTGCCAGCAGCGTGGGACTGAGGGATGTGGCTAATGAAAAACTGTTTTTT. Protein product: CASSVGLRDVANEKLFF.

V and J are TRBV6-2 or TRBV6-3 and TRBJ1-2; TRBD1 agrees at 9 bases. J lost 6 bases, V lost 6 bases, and 5 bases had no gene match. This CDR3 is built from 13 residues. Germline-derived CDR1 and CDR2 are MNHEY and SVGEGT. The CDR3 region is CASSSGTGNGYTF. DNA of the CDR3: TGTGCCAGCAGCTCCGGGACAGGGAATGGCTACACCTTC.

The CDR3 sequence: CASRPGTGDETQYF. The CDR3 nucleotides are TGTGCCAGCAGACCTGGGACAGGGGACGAGACCCAGTACTTC. The V and J genes are TRBV6-5 and TRBJ2-5; TRBD1 aligns across 10 bases. This CDR3 spans 14 amino acids. In germline, CDR1 is MNHEY, CDR2 SVGAGI. Trimming cost V 6 bases and J 5 bases; bases outside gene matches: 6.

Concerning this clone itself: Germline and junction disagree at one end, which may indicate a read error. The chain uses TRBV6-1 and TRBJ1-4, with D possibly matching TRBD1 (6 bases). The CDR3 has 16 amino acids. Germline V gene data show CDR1 as MNHNS and CDR2 as SASEGT. Here the CDR3 reads CVSSGSGRGYYEKLFF. The CDR3 nucleotides are TGTGTCAGCAGTGGTTCGGGCAGGGGTTATTATGAAAAACTGTTTTTT.

This clone ranks as large (0.1 to 1%). V usage is TRBV2 and J usage is TRBJ1-5, with 11 bases fitting TRBD1. Germline CDR1 SNHLY, CDR2 FYNNEI. The junction had 3 bases not matched to a gene; V was cut back by 7 bases and J by 7 bases. There are 13 residues in the CDR3. DNA for the CDR3: TGTGCCAGCAAGGGACAGGGGGACCAGCCCCAGCATTTT. It encodes CASKGQGDQPQHF.

This clone is judged large (0.1 to 1%). The rearrangement joins TRBV5-5 to TRBJ2-7; the match to TRBD2 covers 7 bases. Germline CDR1 is SGHKS and CDR2 is YYEKEE (reference sequence). V shed 2 bases, J shed 6 bases, and the junction held 5 bases outside the gene matches. This CDR3 contains 13 residues. This chain's CDR3 is CASSFGEGLEQYF. The CDR3 DNA reads TGTGCCAGCAGCTTTGGGGAGGGGCTCGAGCAGTACTTC.

The V and J genes are TRBV7-2 and TRBJ2-3, with 8 bases identical to TRBD1. Trimming removed 1 base from V and 2 bases from J; junction bases left unmatched: 8. This CDR3 has 17 residues. CDR1 SGHTA and CDR2 FQGNSA come from the germline V gene. Written as DNA, the CDR3 is TGTGCCAGCAGCTTAGTTCCGGGACAGGAATTCACAGATACGCAGTATTTT. It specifies CASSLVPGQEFTDTQYF.

This chain links TRBV19 with TRBJ2-1; D is undetermined. V gave up 0 bases and J gave up 6 bases, with 6 bases separating them. This CDR3 has 13 amino acids. CDR1 and CDR2 (germline): LNHDA, SQIVND (reference sequence). The CDR3: CASSIEGFNEQFF. Written as DNA, the CDR3 is TGTGCCAGTAGTATAGAAGGTTTCAATGAGCAGTTCTTC.

CDR3 nucleotide sequence: TGTGCCAGCAGCTTAGTTTCTGGCGGGGGGTTGGATGAGCAGTTCTTC. Protein product: CASSLVSGGGLDEQFF. The chain is built from TRBV7-2 and TRBJ2-1, with 8 bases that match TRBD2. CDR3 length: 16 amino acids. Looked up from germline, CDR1 is SGHTA and CDR2 is FQGNSA. After removal of 1 base from V and 8 bases from J, the junction contained 10 bases not matched to a gene.

V is TRBV24-1 and J is TRBJ1-6; D gene ambiguous. Germline CDR1 KGHDR, CDR2 SFDVKD. The ends were cut back, 5 bases at V and 2 bases at J, with 3 bases in the middle. This CDR3 has 13 residues. CDR3 residues: CATSAAYNSPLHF. Written as DNA, the CDR3 is TGTGCCACCAGTGCTGCCTATAATTCACCCCTCCACTTT.